The clone carrying this TCR beta chain has just a few counts. Its antigen is currently unknown. Assay: immunoSEQ multiplex PCR; the TCRdb copy retains only in-frame clones and omits some. Found here are about 46,000 clones, about three quarters of them singletons; the top ten hold around 10%. The entry originates in a study of PD-1 blockade in classical Hodgkin lymphoma. Study-wide results and caveats: Exclusion covered patients beginning nivolumab under 1 year post-ASCT. Why the repertoires differ is still unclear, perhaps disease activity or prior therapy. Those achieving complete response showed baseline diversity like newly diagnosed patients.

In every patient, relapse followed autologous stem cell transplantation, while exposure to brentuximab vedotin differed. J gave up 2 bases and V 7 bases, and 8 bases lay outside the gene matches. The CDR3 has 14 residues. The germline V gene encodes CDR1 SEHNR and CDR2 FQNEAQ (reference sequence). The chain uses TRBV7-9 and TRBJ2-7; 7 bases agree with TRBD1. Specimen: peripheral blood mononuclear cells (PBMCs), collected at baseline. The TCR was taken from a human donor with classical Hodgkin lymphoma. CDR3 in amino acids: CASTPTGSTYEQYF. DNA of the CDR3: TGTGCCAGCACTCCGACAGGGAGTACCTACGAGCAGTACTTC.